This T cell receptor (beta chain) originates from a study of T cell responses to AZD1222 COVID-19 vaccine. Notes on the study in general: It should be noted that donors were predominantly white British and more often female, and clonal diversity was possibly underestimated.

Produced via immunoSEQ multiplex PCR; TCRdb's table is partial and in-frame only. This table has about 150,000 clones, roughly 90% appearing once. Germline trimming cut 0 bases from V and 4 bases from J; bases unmatched to any gene: 6. The CDR3 extends over 16 amino acids. Germline lookup yields CDR1 LGHNA and CDR2 YNFKEQ. Comment on this clone: Its matching antigen is unknown.

This chain connects TRBV4-2 to TRBJ2-7, with 10 bases identical to TRBD2. The TCR was taken from an adult who received the AZD1222 COVID-19 vaccine. The material was peripheral blood, obtained 28 days after the second AZD1222 dose. The CDR3 reads CASSQEGPSGGYEQYF. The CDR3 DNA follows: TGTGCCAGCAGCCAAGAAGGGCCTAGCGGGGGTTACGAGCAGTACTTC.